Detailed here is one TCR beta chain. This specimen includes other DNA sequences encoding the same CDR3. Clones were read by immunoSEQ multiplex PCR, and TCRdb kept only the in-frame ones, dropping some. The sample includes 2 million to 2.5 million clones, 90% to 95% of them seen just once. V shed 2 bases, J shed 2 bases, and the junction held 3 bases outside the gene matches. The CDR3 totals 16 residues. Germline CDR1 and CDR2: SGHRS and YFSETQ. The sample originates from a study of shared clonotypes between healthy human individuals. Source material: naive CD4+ T cells from PBMCs. Documented subset: CD45RA+ positively selected. This sequence originates from a man between 18 and 35 years old in good health. Some clones in this sample may be carry-over from other donors' samples. V is TRBV5-1 and J is TRBJ2-1; 11 nucleotides line up with TRBD2. CDR3 protein: CASSFGSGRAYNEQFF. CDR3 DNA sequence: TGCGCCAGCAGCTTCGGTAGCGGGAGGGCCTACAATGAGCAGTTCTTC. Together with reference TRBV5-1 and TRBJ2-1, the CDR3 gives the full variable domain: KAGVTQTPRYLIKTRGQQVTLSCSPISGHRSVSWYQQTPGQGLQFLFEYFSETQRNKGNFPGRFSGRQFSNSRSEMNVSTLELGDSALYLCASSFGSGRAYNEQFFGPGTRLTVL.